This T cell receptor beta chain was observed in a study of Tregs in tolerant kidney transplant recipients. Study findings and constraints: Biological reproducibility was not directly addressed, but technical replication error appeared minimal.

On this clone itself: The antigen remains undetermined.

TCRdb's copy holds only in-frame clones and misses some; the assay was immunoSEQ multiplex PCR. The table records 16,000 or so clones, about 61% of them present only once. Trimming shortened V by 6 bases and J by 3 bases, and 11 bases separated the two germline ends. This CDR3 region has 13 residues. Germline V gene sequence: CDR1 ENHRY, CDR2 SYGVKD. Sequences were obtained from Tregs from blood cultured with allogeneic cells. The V call is TRBV10-3, the J call TRBJ1-1; a weak D match, TRBD1 (5 bases). The TCR was taken from a human donor in good health. The CDR3 loop is CAISRQSHTEAFF. For the CDR3, the DNA is TGTGCCATCAGCCGACAGTCCCACACTGAAGCTTTCTTT.